Shown below are 32 T cell receptor beta chains from a single sample sequenced in a study of control samples from healthy donors and cancer patients. Using immunoSEQ multiplex PCR, the repertoire was profiled, and TCRdb retains in-frame clones only, with some absent. This repertoire shows 120,000 to 150,000 clones, 90% to 95% found once; its top ten account for roughly 14%. What was sequenced was blood. Receptors were obtained from a man aged 40-55 years in good health.

The chain recombines TRBV6-5 with TRBJ1-3; D is undetermined. The CDR3 totals 13 residues. Germline assignment: CDR1 MNHEY and CDR2 SVGAGI. With 7 bases removed from V and 4 bases from J, the gap between germline ends came to 11 bases. CDR3 sequence reads: CASTRGGGNTIYF. CDR3 sequence (DNA): TGTGCCAGCACCCGAGGAGGGGGAAACACCATATATTTT.

The V and J genes are TRBV3-1 (or the pseudogene TRBV3-2) and TRBJ1-6, with unresolved D. V lost 3 bases and J 6 bases, leaving 12 bases between the germline ends. The CDR3 loop spans 15 amino acids. Germline V gene data show CDR1 as LGHDT and CDR2 as YNNKEL (reference sequence). The CDR3 is CASSQGSLSNSPLHF. The CDR3 DNA reads as TGTGCCAGCAGCCAGGGGTCACTGAGTAATTCACCCCTCCACTTT.

This clone was seen a single time. The chain combines TRBV6-1 with TRBJ2-7; D gene uncertain. Trimming removed 2 bases from V and 6 bases from J, with 14 bases in between. The CDR3 sequence is 14 residues long. Germline V CDR1 and CDR2: MNHNS, SASEGT. The CDR3 spells CASSEIRHGAEQYF. In DNA, the CDR3 is TGTGCCAGCAGTGAAATACGTCACGGAGCCGAGCAGTACTTC.

The chain uses TRBV11-2 and TRBJ1-1; no definite D call. Germline values: CDR1 SGHAT, CDR2 FQNNGV. This CDR3 contains 15 residues. V was pared by 5 bases and J by 5 bases, with 18 bases between. The CDR3 reads CASSPGRSRRTEAFF. CDR3 DNA: TGTGCCAGCAGCCCCGGCCGATCGCGGAGGACTGAAGCTTTCTTT. The full variable domain, in which reference TRBV11-2 and TRBJ1-1 provide the parts outside the CDR3, is EAGVAQSPRYKIIEKRQSVAFWCNPISGHATLYWYQQILGQGPKLLIQFQNNGVVDDSQLPKDRFSAERLKGVDSTLKIQPAKLEDSAVYLCASSPGRSRRTEAFFGQGTRLTVV.

J is TRBJ2-1 and V is TRBV12-5, with D possibly matching TRBD1 (7 bases). CDR3 length: 18 amino acids. Germline V gene data show CDR1 as LGHNT and CDR2 as FRNRAP. Trimming took 5 bases from V and 3 from J, leaving 23 bases between them. The CDR3 loop is CASGPIPGGRGFYNEQFF. The CDR3 DNA sequence: TGTGCTAGTGGTCCAATCCCAGGGGGGCGGGGATTCTACAATGAGCAGTTCTTC.

The J gene is TRBJ2-7, the V gene TRBV28, with D perhaps TRBD1 (6 bases). Deletions cut 8 bases from V and 3 bases from J, with 17 bases between. Germline assignment: CDR1 MDHEN and CDR2 SYDVKM. The CDR3 runs to 14 residues. The CDR3 DNA reads TGTGCCAGCCACAAGGGGGACCTGAACTACGAGCAGTACTTC. Protein: CASHKGDLNYEQYF.

The CDR3: CASSPGLREQYF. As DNA, the CDR3 is TGTGCCAGCAGCCCCGGGTTACGCGAGCAGTACTTC. The chain combines TRBV2 with TRBJ2-7; D unresolved. Trimming left V 6 bases short and J 6 bases short, with 12 bases between. The germline V gene has CDR1 SNHLY and CDR2 FYNNEI. CDR3 length: 12 residues.

This rearrangement joins TRBV10-1 to TRBJ1-1; unclear D gene. The CDR3 is made up of 12 amino acids. The V gene lost 3 bases and the J gene lost 2 bases, with 4 bases spanning the gap. Germline lookup yields CDR1 WNHNN and CDR2 SYGVQD (reference sequence). The CDR3 DNA sequence: TGCGCCAGCAGTGATCCCAACACTGAAGCTTTCTTT. It translates to CASSDPNTEAFF.

The chain recombines TRBV27 with TRBJ1-5; no clear D. Germline values: CDR1 MNHEY, CDR2 SMNVEV (reference sequence). This CDR3 has 13 amino acids. V was trimmed by 4 bases and J by 2 bases, leaving 6 bases between them. The CDR3 spells CASSSLGNQPQHF. The CDR3 DNA follows: TGTGCCAGCAGTTCCTTAGGCAATCAGCCCCAGCATTTT.

V and J are TRBV2 and TRBJ2-7; 13 bases agree with TRBD2. CDR1 and CDR2 (germline): SNHLY, FYNNEI. The CDR3 runs to 15 residues. Germline trimming cut 5 bases from V and 1 base from J; bases unmatched to any gene: 2. The CDR3 protein is CASSRLAGGSYEQYF. The CDR3, as DNA: TGTGCCAGCAGTCGACTAGCGGGAGGTTCCTACGAGCAGTACTTC.

The sample holds one count of this clone. The rearrangement uses TRBV6-5 and TRBJ2-7; D unclear. V shed 4 bases and J shed 2 bases, with 12 bases lying between them. CDR3 length: 14 amino acids. Germline loops: CDR1 MNHEY, CDR2 SVGAGI. The CDR3 spells CASSLGPGPYEQYF. The CDR3 nucleotides are TGTGCCAGCAGTTTGGGCCCTGGCCCCTACGAGCAGTACTTC.

The chain carries TRBV10-3 and TRBJ2-7, with D possibly called TRBD1 or TRBD2 (5 bases each). The CDR3 extends over 16 amino acids. Germline loops: CDR1 ENHRY, CDR2 SYGVKD. V was shortened by 2 bases and J by 3 bases, with 17 bases between the two germline ends. The CDR3 coding sequence is TGTGCCATCAGTGAGAGGGACGGCAGTCAAGACTACGAGCAGTACTTC. It codes for CAISERDGSQDYEQYF.

This clone was recorded only once. This rearrangement joins TRBV27 to TRBJ2-7, with 7 bases lining up with TRBD1. The CDR3 length is 13 residues. From germline, CDR1 is MNHEY and CDR2 SMNVEV (reference sequence). V lost 8 bases, J lost 2 bases, and 6 bases stayed unmatched. CDR3 nucleotide sequence: TGTGCCAGCGGACGGGACAGCGCCTACGAGCAGTACTTC. The encoded protein is CASGRDSAYEQYF.

The chain has TRBV2 and TRBJ2-2; no clear D. The CDR3 runs 13 residues. Per germline, CDR1 SNHLY and CDR2 FYNNEI. Trimming stripped 5 bases from V and 5 bases from J, with 9 bases between. CDR3 bases: TGTGCCAGCAGTTCCACTGGGACCGGGGAGCTGTTTTTT. As protein: CASSSTGTGELFF.

The gene calls are TRBV5-1 and TRBJ1-1, with 7 bases matching TRBD1. Trimming removed 2 bases from V and 3 bases from J; junction bases left unmatched: 10. This CDR3 is 16 amino acids long. From germline, CDR1 is SGHRS and CDR2 YFSETQ. CDR3 bases: TGCGCCAGCAGCTTTAATTTAAGGGGGACAGACACTGAAGCTTTCTTT. Translating it yields CASSFNLRGTDTEAFF.

This chain links TRBV27 with TRBJ2-6; 9 positions agree with TRBD1. CDR3 size: 18 residues. V lost 5 bases to trimming and J lost 4 bases; unmatched junction nucleotides: 12. Germline V gene sequence: CDR1 MNHEY, CDR2 SMNVEV (reference sequence). This CDR3 is CASSPSPGQGSGANVLTF. In DNA, the CDR3 is TGTGCCAGCAGTCCTTCCCCGGGACAGGGATCCGGGGCCAACGTCCTGACTTTC.

This chain connects TRBV7-3 to TRBJ1-5, with a possible D match to TRBD1 (6 bases). Germline CDR1 SGHTA, CDR2 FQGTGA. The CDR3 has 13 residues. The V and J ends lost 5 bases and 1 base respectively, with 6 bases between them. CDR3 DNA sequence: TGTGCCAGCAGCCAGGGGAGCAATCAGCCCCAGCATTTT. It yields the protein CASSQGSNQPQHF.

The gene calls are TRBV21-1 and TRBJ1-6. TRBV21-1 is flagged as a pseudogene. The CDR3 contains 12 residues. The CDR3 nucleotides read TGTGCCAGCAGCAAATCCTACTCACCCCTCCACTTT. It codes for CASSKSYSPLHF.

This chain joins TRBV4-1 and TRBJ1-5, with D perhaps TRBD1 (6 bases). Germline V gene sequence: CDR1 MGHRA, CDR2 YSYEKL. Trimming removed 3 bases at V and 0 bases at J, with 12 bases between. CDR3 length equals 16 residues. The CDR3, as DNA: TGCGCCAGCAGCCAGACGGACAGTTATAGCAATCAGCCCCAGCATTTT. Amino acids: CASSQTDSYSNQPQHF.

V is TRBV30 and J is TRBJ2-7, with TRBD1 matching 10 bases. Germline V lookup: CDR1 GTSNPN, CDR2 SVGIG (reference sequence). Losses at the gene ends were 5 bases for V and 3 bases for J; bases not matched to a gene: 16. The CDR3 sequence is 17 residues long. This chain's CDR3 is CAWGTGATSDPYYEQYF. CDR3 bases: TGTGCCTGGGGGACAGGGGCCACCTCTGATCCTTACTACGAGCAGTACTTC.

The chain combines TRBV15 with TRBJ1-1; possibly TRBD1 for D (6 bases). The germline CDR1 and CDR2 sequences are LNHNV and YYDKDF (reference sequence). CDR3 size: 18 residues. Trimming stripped 5 bases from V and 3 bases from J, with 25 bases between. The CDR3 sequence is CATSPGTRRRTGHTEAFF. DNA of the CDR3: TGTGCCACCAGCCCCGGAACCCGCCGACGAACAGGGCACACTGAAGCTTTCTTT.

The genes are TRBV14 and TRBJ1-2, with D possibly TRBD1 on 6 matching bases. V shed 0 bases and J shed 1 base, with 21 bases lying between them. This CDR3 spans 19 amino acids. Germline V lookup: CDR1 SGHDN, CDR2 FVKESK. The CDR3 reads CASSQDGVQRDTFNYGYTF. The CDR3 DNA follows: TGTGCCAGCAGCCAAGATGGGGTTCAAAGGGACACCTTTAACTATGGCTACACCTTC.

The chain joins TRBV28 to TRBJ2-5; 7 bases match TRBD1. Germline V lookup: CDR1 MDHEN, CDR2 SYDVKM. V dropped 1 base and J dropped 6; count of bases not matched to a gene: 11. The CDR3 has 16 residues. CDR3: CASSLSPRTGGQTQYF. The CDR3 DNA is TGTGCCAGCAGTTTATCCCCTAGGACAGGAGGTCAGACCCAGTACTTC.

This chain joins TRBV5-6 and TRBJ1-5; D is uncertain. The V gene's germline CDR1 is SGHDT and CDR2 YYEEEE. CDR3 size: 12 residues. V was clipped by 2 bases and J by 1 base, with 1 base between them. CDR3 in amino acids: CASSLSNQPQHF. The CDR3, as DNA: TGTGCCAGCAGCTTAAGCAATCAGCCCCAGCATTTT.

This clone has a single count. J is TRBJ1-2 and V is TRBV5-8; TRBD1 matches at 9 bases. Germline V gives CDR1 SGHTS, CDR2 YDEGEE. The CDR3 is 13 residues long. V was clipped by 2 bases and J by 8 bases; unmatched bases: 4. In DNA form, the CDR3 reads TGTGCCAGCAGCTTTGGGACAGGGAGCGGCTACACCTTC. Translation gives CASSFGTGSGYTF.

V and J are TRBV5-4 and TRBJ2-5; 11 nucleotides align to TRBD1. This CDR3 has 18 amino acids. The ends lost 0 bases at V and 5 bases at J; junction bases unmatched: 12. Germline V lookup: CDR1 SGHNT, CDR2 YYREEE (reference sequence). CDR3 amino acids: CASSLDGTGGNRRETQYF. In nucleotides, the CDR3 is TGTGCCAGCAGCTTGGATGGGACAGGGGGTAACAGGAGGGAGACCCAGTACTTC.

This clone was found a few times. This chain joins TRBV5-1 and TRBJ1-6, with D possibly TRBD1 on 6 matching bases. Germline V gene sequence: CDR1 SGHRS, CDR2 YFSETQ. V lost 0 bases and J lost 6, with 16 bases in between. The CDR3 runs 17 residues. The CDR3 sequence: CASSLEYDPRGNSPLHF. The DNA for the CDR3 is TGCGCCAGCAGCTTGGAGTACGATCCCAGGGGTAATTCACCCCTCCACTTT.

V and J are TRBV28 and TRBJ2-5; 11 bases match TRBD2. The CDR3 covers 16 residues. With 6 bases clipped from V and 1 base from J, the junction kept 7 bases outside the gene matches. Looked up from germline, CDR1 is MDHEN and CDR2 is SYDVKM. CDR3 region: CASRGLGLAVQETQYF. The DNA for the CDR3 is TGTGCCAGCAGGGGTTTGGGACTAGCGGTCCAAGAGACCCAGTACTTC.

This clone was found a few times. The chain is built from TRBV30 and TRBJ2-7, with 8 bases aligning to TRBD1. V gave up 5 bases and J gave up 6 bases; unmatched junction bases: 9. The germline CDR1 and CDR2 sequences are GTSNPN and SVGIG (reference sequence). The CDR3 length is 13 residues. The CDR3 DNA follows: TGTGCCTGGGGGGGTAGGACAGGGCTCGAGCAGTACTTC. Translating it yields CAWGGRTGLEQYF. Combining the CDR3 with reference TRBV30 and TRBJ2-7 gives the whole variable domain SQTIHQWPATLVQPVGSPLSLECTVEGTSNPNLYWYRQAAGRGLQLLFYSVGIGQISSEVPQNLSASRPQDRQFILSSKKLLLSDSGFYLCAWGGRTGLEQYFGPGTRLTVT.

As for this clone: Other DNA sequences within the sample encode an identical CDR3. The chain carries TRBV7-6 and TRBJ2-5; 13 bases fit TRBD2. V gave up 4 bases and J gave up 4 bases; unmatched junction bases: 3. CDR1 and CDR2 (germline): SGHVS, FNYEAQ. The CDR3 totals 15 residues. CDR3 nucleotides: TGTGCCAGCAGCTCAACTAGCGGGAGGGGAGAGACCCAGTACTTC. Its protein product is CASSSTSGRGETQYF.

The chain has TRBV7-2 and TRBJ2-7; the D call may be TRBD1 or TRBD2 (5 bases each). CDR3 length equals 14 residues. V gave up 3 bases and J gave up 2 bases, with 11 bases separating them. Germline V gene data show CDR1 as SGHTA and CDR2 as FQGNSA. CDR3 bases: TGTGCCAGCAGCTTTGGGACGGTTACCTACGAGCAGTACTTC. Its protein is CASSFGTVTYEQYF.

The CDR3 region is CSGGAGGETQYF. The DNA of the CDR3 is TGCAGCGGCGGGGCGGGAGGAGAGACCCAGTACTTC. V usage is TRBV29-1 and J usage is TRBJ2-5; 8 bases match TRBD2. The germline V gene encodes CDR1 SQVTM and CDR2 ANQGSEA. The CDR3 is made up of 12 amino acids. The V gene end was trimmed by 7 bases and the J gene end by 4 bases; junction bases not matched to a gene: 5.